This T cell receptor beta chain came from a study of blood T cells in healthy people across ages. The study, taken as a whole, reports: There were more naive CD4+ cells and higher diversity in long-lived donors than in aged donors.

V lost 4 bases and J lost 5; bases outside the gene matches: 9. The germline V gene has CDR1 LGHDT and CDR2 YNNKEL (reference sequence). CDR3 length equals 16 residues. As to this clonotype: Antigen unknown.

Alongside a J-beta primer mix, a sample-barcoded 5' primer served in a second PCR lasting about 6 to 11 cycles. One entry per CDR3 protein, called by TCRdb with MiXCR from the 5' RACE reads. There are roughly 2 million distinct CDR3 sequences in the sample; roughly 49% occur only once, and approximately 2.1% lies in the top ten. Sequencing was performed on blood. This clonotype originated in a woman between 40 and 50 years old in good health. The rearrangement links TRBV3-1 to TRBJ2-5; 11 bases agree with TRBD1. The CDR3: CASSPRRTGGTETQYF. Here the CDR3 DNA reads TGTGCCAGCAGCCCCAGGCGGACAGGGGGCACGGAGACCCAGTACTTC.